Sequencing of this TCR beta chain was carried out in a study of spatial heterogeneity in lung cancer. Study observations and caveats: Compared with follow-up, resection was when ubiquitous expanded tumor TCRs appeared in blood more.

The sample's time point: sample taken at primary tumor resection. Untreated early-stage non-small cell lung cancer patients, fewer than 85 in total, were the donors. Details on this clonotype: Its antigen is unidentified.

TCR cDNA molecules each had a unique molecular identifier. TCRdb fed the 5' RACE reads into MiXCR, producing one record per CDR3 protein. The sample has more than 65,000 distinct CDR3 sequences; roughly 8% are singletons. Germline-derived CDR1 and CDR2 are MNHEY and SVGAGI. The V end lost 6 bases, the J end lost 8 bases, and 7 bases lay between the germline ends. The CDR3 sequence is 11 residues long. The chain combines TRBV6-5 with TRBJ1-4; a weak D match, TRBD1 (5 bases). The receptor comes from a male donor with early-stage non-small cell lung cancer. The material sequenced was PBMCs, taken at surgery. CDR3 nucleotide sequence: TGTGCCAGCAGATCAGGGGAAAAACTGTTTTTT. Its translation is CASRSGEKLFF.